This T cell receptor beta chain is from a study of cytomegalovirus exposure and HLA in healthy donors (dated by TCRdb to the late 2010s). For the study in its entirety: An earlier analysis of fewer than 750 of the donors reported approximately 280 Gb of sequence data and 95 million to 120 million unique TCR beta sequences obtained from roughly 170 million T cells. The T cell repertoires of several hundred subjects were profiled by immunosequencing and related to cytomegalovirus serostatus. An earlier analysis of 587 of the donors used high-throughput TCR beta sequencing to judge whether each TCR beta V gene segment behaved as functional or pseudogenic. The number of typed donors differed by locus: roughly 620-630 for A, B, C, DRB1 and DQB1; 500 to 550 for DQA1; fewer than 610 for DPA1; and 450 to 480 for DPB1. To predict cytomegalovirus infection status, the study combined high-throughput TCR immunosequencing, statistical association of individual TCRs with disease status, and machine learning. In addition to the first cohort of approximately 670 subjects, a separate validation cohort of 120 different subjects was used. The study was designed to test whether signatures of past pathogen exposure could be identified by cataloging public T cell receptors. The later analysis used no new phenotypic data to find candidate immune exposures, relying instead on TCR beta sequences and their occurrence across donors. All discovery cohort repertoires had been generated using a single sequencing platform. Alongside the repertoire data, information on donor age, sex, ethnicity and CMV serostatus was compiled. Across approximately 420 genotyped donors of the cohort, an average of about 240,000 unique TCR beta nucleotide sequences per donor were sequenced, and approximately 17% of those sequences were non-productive. About 300 gigabases of sequencing data and roughly 90 million unique TCR sequences were included in an early release covering 550 to 800 HLA-typed donors. Genome-wide SNP genotypes for about three fifths of the 666 donors were used in a later genetic analysis, which treated that subset as a discovery cohort. A later analysis re-examined previously published TCR beta repertoires from several hundred donors and added high-resolution HLA genotyping to investigate patterns of TCR occurrence. Among the roughly 430 genotyped donors, about 85% belonged to the genetic ancestry cluster associated with self-reported Caucasian donors. Class I and class II HLA loci were covered by the typing at four-digit resolution. Roughly 5 DR-DQ haplotypes were handled as single units for association and clustering because linkage in the cohort was strong. The paper's findings and limits, for the study overall: The authors suggested that the approach could potentially be generalized to other disease states and immunological phenotypes. The classifier was reported to diagnose cytomegalovirus status with high specificity and sensitivity in both the original and validation cohorts. When HLA alleles, especially DR and DQ, strongly co-occurred, attributing TCR associations to individual alleles was difficult. Because some donors lacked HLA typing at each locus, the association tests relied only on the typed subset. Linkage disequilibrium might explain the correlated functional status among segregating V segments, but an unknown experimental factor could not be ruled out. Because counts were too low, under 20 rarely observed V segments, including chromosome 9 orphons, were left out of the earlier analysis of 587 of the donors. In a later analysis, most CMV-associated TCR beta chains were found to appear HLA-restricted, with HLA associations seemingly driven largely by CMV exposure. The only immune exposure information available for the cohort was CMV serostatus. In a later analysis, the rate of TCR association differed among HLA loci, with DRB1 alleles having the most associated TCRs and HLA-C alleles having the fewest. V-gene and J-gene trimming of TCR beta chains was associated with a missense DCLRE1C variant in a later genetic analysis, and the association was replicated in an independent cohort. In the study, some 160 TCR beta chains were listed as associated with cytomegalovirus. A later genetic analysis reported fewer N-insertions in productive TCRs among donors in an Asian-associated ancestry cluster than the roughly 650-donor mean. In a later analysis, several top co-occurrence clusters were reported to appear linked to parvovirus B19, influenza, CMV and Epstein-Barr virus. A cluster of highly shared sequence variants was judged likely to represent a technical artifact of the sequencing pipeline. A later analysis found that HLA-associated TCR beta chains were more clonally expanded and had lower generation probabilities than equally common non-associated chains. Broadly in line with IMGT annotations, most TCR beta V segments showed up in productive rearrangements about 87% or about 30% of the time in an earlier analysis of under 700 of the donors. Specific HLA alleles were associated with over 15,000 TCR beta sequences at a false discovery rate of 0.05 in a later analysis. In vitro tests confirmed that a few of the cytomegalovirus-associated TCR beta chains recognize cytomegalovirus antigens. Across donors, most TCR sequences were observed very rarely, whereas some public TCRs were present in many individuals. Some IMGT-functional V segments, including TRBV6-2 and TRBV6-3, could not be told apart with the 87-base-pair reads, so those segments were excluded. Presence/absence analyses assumed roughly uniform sequencing depth across donors, an assumption that may not hold. A further reported finding was that TCR beta sequences accurately predicted the HLA-A and HLA-B alleles for most subjects in the first cohort. The cohort was sequenced for TCR beta chains only, and without alpha or paired-chain data the features that could be detected were limited.

Libraries were prepared through the immunoSEQ multiplex PCR assay. For the multiplex PCR, a mixture combining 60 forward primers for TCR Vbeta segments and 13 reverse primers for TCR Jbeta segments was used. The CDR3 region of rearranged TCR beta genes was amplified from genomic DNA with a multiplex PCR assay. On the Illumina HiSeq System, the amplified TCR beta libraries were sequenced as 87-base-pair reads. The paper's processing steps were these. Across the 700 or so repertoires, a later analysis counted some 81 million unique TCR beta chains, 8.5 million to 12 million of which were shared by at least two donors. To remove PCR and sequencing errors, raw reads were error-corrected and collapsed into unique sequences using a nearest-neighbor algorithm that merged closely related sequences. Alignment of CDR3 sequences to IMGT reference sequences was used to assign V, D and J gene segments. For a sequence to be retained, at least a six-nucleotide match to both a V gene segment and a J gene segment was required. A rearrangement was called productive if the CDR3 had no stop codons and remained in frame with V and J, and every other rearrangement was called non-productive. CDR3 was defined according to IMGT convention as the region running from the second conserved V-encoded cysteine to the conserved J-encoded phenylalanine. The earlier analysis of about 500 of the donors excluded sequences that lacked an unambiguous match to a single V gene segment. An earlier analysis of under 750 of the donors called V segments functional above 56.7% productive rearrangements and segregating when the between-donor standard deviation exceeded 5%. A statistical classification framework was built to diagnose cytomegalovirus status from the catalog of TCR beta chain sequences. In a later analysis, V and J genes were assigned by comparing TCR nucleotide sequences against IMGT/GENE-DB human TR gene sequences. A later analysis assigned CDR3 sequences and most-parsimonious VDJ recombination scenarios with the TCRdist pipeline. In a later analysis, every TCR beta chain was defined by the combination of its CDR3 amino acid sequence and its V-gene family, and reads without a unique V-gene family were dropped. In a later analysis, 450 to 600 highly shared, low-generation-probability nucleotide sequences were removed to address suspected cross-contamination and a sequencing artifact. In a later analysis, a clonal expansion index was calculated for each public chain from normalized within-repertoire ranks of inferred template counts. A later analysis computed generation probabilities with a VDJ recombination model fitted to out-of-frame rearrangements, and checked the results against IGoR. In a later analysis, TCR-TCR, TCR-HLA and TCR-CMV co-occurrence was scored with hypergeometric tests, and a repertoire-size bias correction was applied to TCR pairs. False discovery rates were estimated in a later analysis by permuting HLA or CMV assignments 20 times. In a later analysis, co-occurring TCRs were grouped using DBSCAN, with TCRdist sequence similarity added in when clustering inside HLA-allele-positive subsets. Co-occurrence clustering excluded repertoires with fewer than 30,000 or more than 120,000 public chains, plus five with anomalous nucleotide sharing. What TCRdb holds here is the immuneACCESS table cut down to in-frame rearrangements. Part of the clones is not present; checked against another copy, under half of the missing clones reflect an unresolved V gene, and the others are unexplained. The V and J calls and clone size were taken over from that table, and D and trimming were inferred from the DNA. The sample has about 120,000 clones on record, about 81% of them singletons. Of the sample, 1.5% to 2% falls within the top ten clones.

The cohort was made up of several hundred healthy bone marrow donors. Cohort members were all nominally healthy when sampled, although unrecorded immune exposures were likely present. The donor tested CMV seronegative, placing the donor among the 300 to 400 seronegative members of the cohort. Every donor gave a peripheral blood sample, and the peripheral blood mononuclear cells from that sample were used for TCR beta sequencing. The Qiagen DNeasy Blood Extraction Kit was used to extract genomic DNA from the blood cell samples. Remarks on this clone: The clone's antigen remains unknown. No much larger clone exists at a distance of one base, and base qualities are not known.

As encoded in the germline V gene, CDR1 is MNHEY while CDR2 is SVGAGI. Trimming costs V 2 bases and J 6 bases, and their ends lie 13 bases apart. From the cysteine through the phenylalanine, the CDR3 covers 15 amino acids. Just CDR3 DNA is preserved here, 45 bases in frame from base 1. Sequences were obtained from PBMCs. Rearrangement joined TRBV6-5 to TRBJ2-2; there is no confident call for the D gene. The origin of this receptor is a man aged 40-49 years in good health and CMV-seronegative. The CDR3: CASSYGSGPAGELFF. The sequence in DNA is TGTGCCAGCAGTTACGGTTCGGGTCCGGCCGGGGAGCTGTTTTTT.